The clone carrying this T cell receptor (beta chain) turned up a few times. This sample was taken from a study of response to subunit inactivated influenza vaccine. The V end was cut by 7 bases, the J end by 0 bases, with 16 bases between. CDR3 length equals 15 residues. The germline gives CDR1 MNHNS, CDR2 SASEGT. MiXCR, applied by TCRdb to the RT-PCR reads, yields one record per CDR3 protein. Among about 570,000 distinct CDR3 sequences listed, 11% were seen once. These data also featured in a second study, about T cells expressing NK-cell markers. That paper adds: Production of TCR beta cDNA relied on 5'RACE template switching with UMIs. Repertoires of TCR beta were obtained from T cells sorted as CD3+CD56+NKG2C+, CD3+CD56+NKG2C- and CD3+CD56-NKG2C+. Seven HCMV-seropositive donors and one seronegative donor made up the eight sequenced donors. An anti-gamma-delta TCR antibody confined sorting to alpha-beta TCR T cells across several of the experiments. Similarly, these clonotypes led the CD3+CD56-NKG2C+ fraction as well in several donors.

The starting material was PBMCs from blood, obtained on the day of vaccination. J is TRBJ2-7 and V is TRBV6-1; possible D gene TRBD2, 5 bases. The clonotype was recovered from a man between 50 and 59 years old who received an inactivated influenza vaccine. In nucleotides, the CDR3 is TGTGCCAGCAAGAGAGCCGCCGGGAACTCCTACGAGCAGTACTTC. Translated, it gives CASKRAAGNSYEQYF.